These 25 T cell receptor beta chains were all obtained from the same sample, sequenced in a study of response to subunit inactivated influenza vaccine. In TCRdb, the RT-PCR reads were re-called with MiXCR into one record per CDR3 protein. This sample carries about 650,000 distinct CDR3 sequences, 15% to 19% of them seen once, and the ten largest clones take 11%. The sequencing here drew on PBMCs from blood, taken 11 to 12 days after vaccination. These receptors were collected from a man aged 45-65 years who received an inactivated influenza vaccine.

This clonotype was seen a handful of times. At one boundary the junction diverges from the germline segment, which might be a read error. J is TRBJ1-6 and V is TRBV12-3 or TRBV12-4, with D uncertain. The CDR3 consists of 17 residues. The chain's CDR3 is CASSLDGPSSRRSPLHF. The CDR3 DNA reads TGTGCCAGCAGCTTAGACGGACCTTCCTCTCGACGTTCACCCCTCCACTTT.

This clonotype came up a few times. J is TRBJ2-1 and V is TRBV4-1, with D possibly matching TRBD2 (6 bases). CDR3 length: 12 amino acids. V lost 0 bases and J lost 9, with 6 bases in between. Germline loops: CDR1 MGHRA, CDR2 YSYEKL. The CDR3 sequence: CASSQDSGEQFF. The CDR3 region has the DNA TGCGCCAGCAGCCAAGATAGCGGTGAGCAGTTCTTC.

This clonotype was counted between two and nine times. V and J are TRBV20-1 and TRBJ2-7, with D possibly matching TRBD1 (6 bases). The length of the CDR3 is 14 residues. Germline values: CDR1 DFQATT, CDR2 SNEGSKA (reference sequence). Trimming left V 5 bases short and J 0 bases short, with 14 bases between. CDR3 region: CSASDRPFSYEQYF. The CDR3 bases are TGCAGTGCTTCCGACAGGCCTTTCTCCTACGAGCAGTACTTC.

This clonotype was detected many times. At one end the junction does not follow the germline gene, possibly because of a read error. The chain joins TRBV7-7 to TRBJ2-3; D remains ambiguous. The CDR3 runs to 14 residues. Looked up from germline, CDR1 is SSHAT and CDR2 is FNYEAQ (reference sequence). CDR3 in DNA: TGTGCTAGCAGCTTGGACGGGCTGATGAATACGCAGTATTTT. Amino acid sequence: CASSLDGLMNTQYF.

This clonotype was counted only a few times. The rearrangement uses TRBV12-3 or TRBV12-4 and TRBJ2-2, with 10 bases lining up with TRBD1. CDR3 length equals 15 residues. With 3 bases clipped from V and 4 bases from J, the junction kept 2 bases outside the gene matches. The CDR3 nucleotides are TGTGCCAGCAGTTTCCGGACAGGGGGCACCGGGGAGCTGTTTTTT. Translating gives CASSFRTGGTGELFF.

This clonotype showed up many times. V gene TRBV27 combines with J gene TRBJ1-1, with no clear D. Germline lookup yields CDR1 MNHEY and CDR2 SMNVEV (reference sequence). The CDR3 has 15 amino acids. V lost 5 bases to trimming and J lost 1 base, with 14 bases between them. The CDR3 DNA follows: TGTGCCAGCAGTAAGCGTCTTGCGGGGAACACTGAAGCTTTCTTT. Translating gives CASSKRLAGNTEAFF.

The CDR3 region has the DNA TGTGCCAGCAGCCGTGCAGGGAGTAGAGAGACCCAGTACTTC. This codes for CASSRAGSRETQYF. This rearrangement joins TRBV7-2 to TRBJ2-5, with D tentatively TRBD1 or TRBD2 (5 bases each). Per the germline V gene, CDR1 is SGHTA and CDR2 is FQGNSA. This CDR3 contains 14 residues. Between the trimmed V and J ends, which lost 5 bases and 4 bases, there was a span of 14 bases.

CDR3 bases: TGCGCCAGCAGCTTGGTTGGACAGGGGGTGAAAGAGACCCAGTACTTC. This translates into CASSLVGQGVKETQYF. V is TRBV5-1 and J is TRBJ2-5, with 10 bases aligning to TRBD1. The V and J ends lost 0 bases and 3 bases, in that order; junction bases with no gene match: 5. Germline V gene data show CDR1 as SGHRS and CDR2 as YFSETQ. There are 16 residues in the CDR3.

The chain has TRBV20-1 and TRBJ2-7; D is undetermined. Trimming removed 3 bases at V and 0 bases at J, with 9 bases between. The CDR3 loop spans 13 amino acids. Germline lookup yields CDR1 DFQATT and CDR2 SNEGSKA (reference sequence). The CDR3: CSARRRTSYEQYF. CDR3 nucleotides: TGCAGTGCTAGGCGGCGGACCTCCTACGAGCAGTACTTC.

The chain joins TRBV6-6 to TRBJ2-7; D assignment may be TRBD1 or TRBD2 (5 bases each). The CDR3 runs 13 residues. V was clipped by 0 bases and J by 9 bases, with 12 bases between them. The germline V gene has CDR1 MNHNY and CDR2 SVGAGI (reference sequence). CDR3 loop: CASSYSGRDGQYF. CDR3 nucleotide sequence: TGTGCCAGCAGTTACTCGGGCAGGGACGGGCAGTACTTC.

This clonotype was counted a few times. The CDR3 loop reads CASNKAGVSTDTQYF. The CDR3 nucleotides read TGTGCCAGCAATAAGGCGGGGGTGAGCACAGATACGCAGTATTTT. The rearrangement joins TRBV27 to TRBJ2-3; 7 positions match TRBD2. This CDR3 is built from 15 residues. The germline CDR1 and CDR2 sequences are MNHEY and SMNVEV (reference sequence). V was clipped by 7 bases and J by 0 bases; unmatched bases: 7.

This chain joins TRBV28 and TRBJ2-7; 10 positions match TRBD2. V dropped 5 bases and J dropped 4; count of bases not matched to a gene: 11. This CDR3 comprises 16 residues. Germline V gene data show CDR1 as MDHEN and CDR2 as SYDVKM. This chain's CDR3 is CASSVNIAGGIYEQYF. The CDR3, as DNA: TGTGCCAGCAGTGTAAACATAGCGGGAGGCATTTACGAGCAGTACTTC.

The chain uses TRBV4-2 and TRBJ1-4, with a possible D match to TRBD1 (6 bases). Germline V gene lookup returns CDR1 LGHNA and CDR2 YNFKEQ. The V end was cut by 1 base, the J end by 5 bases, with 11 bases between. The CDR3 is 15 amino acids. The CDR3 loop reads CASSQGRQGNEKLFF. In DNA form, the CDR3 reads TGTGCCAGCAGCCAAGGCCGGCAGGGGAATGAAAAACTGTTTTTT.

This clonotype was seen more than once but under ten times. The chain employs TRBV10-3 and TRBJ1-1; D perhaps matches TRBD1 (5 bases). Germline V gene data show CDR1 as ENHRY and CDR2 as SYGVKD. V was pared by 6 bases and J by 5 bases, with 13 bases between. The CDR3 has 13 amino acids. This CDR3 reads CAISGTLRTEAFF. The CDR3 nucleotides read TGTGCCATCAGCGGGACTCTGAGAACTGAAGCTTTCTTT.

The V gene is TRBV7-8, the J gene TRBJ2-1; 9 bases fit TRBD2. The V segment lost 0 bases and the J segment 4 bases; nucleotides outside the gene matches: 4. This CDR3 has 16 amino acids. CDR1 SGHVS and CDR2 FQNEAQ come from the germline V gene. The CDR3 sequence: CASSLAAGGGYNEQFF. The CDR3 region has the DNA TGTGCCAGCAGCTTAGCAGCGGGAGGTGGGTACAATGAGCAGTTCTTC.

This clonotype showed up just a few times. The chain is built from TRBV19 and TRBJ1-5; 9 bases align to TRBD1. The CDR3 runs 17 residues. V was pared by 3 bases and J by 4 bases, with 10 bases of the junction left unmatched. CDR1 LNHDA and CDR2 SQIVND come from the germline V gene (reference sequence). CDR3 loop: CASSIRTGGVSNQPQHF. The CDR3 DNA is TGTGCCAGTAGTATCCGCACAGGGGGCGTATCAAATCAGCCCCAGCATTTT.

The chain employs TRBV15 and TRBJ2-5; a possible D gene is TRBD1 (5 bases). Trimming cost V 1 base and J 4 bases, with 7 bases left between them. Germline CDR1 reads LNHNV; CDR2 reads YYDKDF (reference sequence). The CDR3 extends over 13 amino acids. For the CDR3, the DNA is TGTGCCACCAGCAGAGCAGGGTCAGAGACCCAGTACTTC. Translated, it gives CATSRAGSETQYF.

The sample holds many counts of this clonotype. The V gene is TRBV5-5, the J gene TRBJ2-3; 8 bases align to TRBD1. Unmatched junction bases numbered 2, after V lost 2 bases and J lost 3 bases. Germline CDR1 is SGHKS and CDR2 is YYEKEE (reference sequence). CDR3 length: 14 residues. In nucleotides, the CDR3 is TGTGCCAGCAGCTTACAGGGGGAGACAGATACGCAGTATTTT. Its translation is CASSLQGETDTQYF.

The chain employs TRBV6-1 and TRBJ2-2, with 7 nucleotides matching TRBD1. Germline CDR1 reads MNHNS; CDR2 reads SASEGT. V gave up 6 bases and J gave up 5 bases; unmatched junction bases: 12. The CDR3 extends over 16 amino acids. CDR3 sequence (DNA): TGTGCCAGCAGATCGACAGGGAATAGAAGGACCGGGGAGCTGTTTTTT. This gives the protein CASRSTGNRRTGELFF.

The chain's CDR3 is CASRTGAISGANVLTF. In DNA form, the CDR3 reads TGTGCCTCGCGGACAGGGGCTATCTCTGGGGCCAACGTCCTGACTTTC. The rearrangement uses TRBV10-3 and TRBJ2-6; TRBD1 matches 9 bases. CDR3 length: 16 residues. Germline V gives CDR1 ENHRY, CDR2 SYGVKD. Trimming cost V 11 bases and J 0 bases; bases outside gene matches: 8.

For the CDR3, the DNA is TGTGCCAGCAGCTTCAGGGGGCTTGGAAACACCATATATTTT. Protein sequence: CASSFRGLGNTIYF. This rearrangement joins TRBV11-2 to TRBJ1-3; 8 positions agree with TRBD1. The CDR3 runs 14 residues. V gave up 3 bases and J gave up 3 bases; unmatched junction bases: 1. Germline V gene lookup returns CDR1 SGHAT and CDR2 FQNNGV.

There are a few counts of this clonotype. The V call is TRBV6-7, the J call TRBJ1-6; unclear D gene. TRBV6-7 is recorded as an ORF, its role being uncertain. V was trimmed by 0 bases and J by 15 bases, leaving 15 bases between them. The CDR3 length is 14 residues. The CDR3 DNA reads TGTGCCAGCAGTTACTCGAGGTTTGTTGAGCGCCTCCACTTT. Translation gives CASSYSRFVERLHF.

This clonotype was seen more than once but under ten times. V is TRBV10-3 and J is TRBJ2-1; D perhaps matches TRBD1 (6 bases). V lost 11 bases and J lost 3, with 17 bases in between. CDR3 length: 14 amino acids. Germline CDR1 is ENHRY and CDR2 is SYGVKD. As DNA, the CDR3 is TGTGCCTCCTCAAGGGACACCGTCTACAATGAGCAGTTCTTC. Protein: CASSRDTVYNEQFF.

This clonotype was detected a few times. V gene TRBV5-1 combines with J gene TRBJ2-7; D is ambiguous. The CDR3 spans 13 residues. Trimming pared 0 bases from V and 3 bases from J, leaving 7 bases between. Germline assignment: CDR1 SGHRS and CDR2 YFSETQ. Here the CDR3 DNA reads TGCGCCAGCAGCTTGGAACTGGACTACGAGCAGTACTTC. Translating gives CASSLELDYEQYF.

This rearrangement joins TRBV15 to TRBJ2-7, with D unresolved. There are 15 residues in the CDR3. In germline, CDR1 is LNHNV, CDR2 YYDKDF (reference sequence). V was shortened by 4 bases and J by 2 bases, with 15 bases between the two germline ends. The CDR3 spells CATSISGSLTYEQYF. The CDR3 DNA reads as TGTGCCACCAGCATCTCCGGGTCCCTCACCTACGAGCAGTACTTC.